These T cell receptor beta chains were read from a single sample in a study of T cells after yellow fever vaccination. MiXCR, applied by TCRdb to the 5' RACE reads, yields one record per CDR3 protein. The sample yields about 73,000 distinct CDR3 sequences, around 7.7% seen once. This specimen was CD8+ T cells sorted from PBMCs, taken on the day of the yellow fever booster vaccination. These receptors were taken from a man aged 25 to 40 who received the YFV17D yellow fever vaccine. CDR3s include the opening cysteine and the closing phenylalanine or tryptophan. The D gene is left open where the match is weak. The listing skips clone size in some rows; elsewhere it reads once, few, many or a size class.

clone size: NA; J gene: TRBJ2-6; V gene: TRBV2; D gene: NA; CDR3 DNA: TGTGCCAGCAGTGCGCCCTCTGGGGCCAACGTCCTGACTTTC; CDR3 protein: CASSAPSGANVLTF
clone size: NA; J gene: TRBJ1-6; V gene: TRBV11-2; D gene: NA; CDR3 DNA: TGTGCCAGCAGCCCAGGGGAGCTAATGTCCCAACCCCTCCACTTT; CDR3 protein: CASSPGELMSQPLHF
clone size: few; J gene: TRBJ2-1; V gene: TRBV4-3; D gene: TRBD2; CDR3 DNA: TGCGCCAGCAGCCAAGATCCCACGGTAGTAGCGGGAGCCAATGAGCAGTTCTTC; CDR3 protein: CASSQDPTVVAGANEQFF
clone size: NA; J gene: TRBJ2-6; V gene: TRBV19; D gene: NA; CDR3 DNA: TGTGCCAGTAGTATACGAGGTTCTGGGGCCAACGTCCTGACTTTC; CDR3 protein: CASSIRGSGANVLTF
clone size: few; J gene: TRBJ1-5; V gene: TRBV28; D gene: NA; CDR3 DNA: TGTGCCAGCAGATCTTCCCGGTTGAGGAGCAATCAGCCCCAGCATTTT; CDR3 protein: CASRSSRLRSNQPQHF
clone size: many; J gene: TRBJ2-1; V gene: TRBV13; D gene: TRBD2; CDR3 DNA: TGTGCCAGCCAACGGTCGGGACTAGCTTACAATGAGCAGTTCTTC; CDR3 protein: CASQRSGLAYNEQFF
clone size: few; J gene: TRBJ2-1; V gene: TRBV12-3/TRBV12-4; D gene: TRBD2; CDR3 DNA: TGTGCCAGCAGCAACGGGGGGGGTAGCAATGAGCAGTTCTTC; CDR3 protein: CASSNGGGSNEQFF
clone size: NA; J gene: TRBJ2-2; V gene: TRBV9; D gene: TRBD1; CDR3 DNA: TGTGCCAGCAGAGCCCCCGGGACAGGGAATACCGGGGAGCTGTTTTTT; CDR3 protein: CASRAPGTGNTGELFF
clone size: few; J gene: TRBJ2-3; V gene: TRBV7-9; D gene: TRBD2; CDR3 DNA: TGTGCCAGCAGCTTAGAACCCAGCGGGAGGGCGGGAGATACGCAGTATTTT; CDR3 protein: CASSLEPSGRAGDTQYF
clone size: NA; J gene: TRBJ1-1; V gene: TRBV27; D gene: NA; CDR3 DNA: TGTGCCAGCAACTCGGGCACTGAAGCTTTCTTT; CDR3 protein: CASNSGTEAFF
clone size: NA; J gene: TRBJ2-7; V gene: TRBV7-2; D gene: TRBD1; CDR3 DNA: TGTGCCAGCAGCTTACAGGACAGGGCGTTTGACGAGCAGTACTTC; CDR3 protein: CASSLQDRAFDEQYF
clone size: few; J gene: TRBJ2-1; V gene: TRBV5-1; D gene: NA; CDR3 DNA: TGCGCCAGCAGCCACGGTACTATCGCCGAGGAGCAGTTCTTC; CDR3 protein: CASSHGTIAEEQFF
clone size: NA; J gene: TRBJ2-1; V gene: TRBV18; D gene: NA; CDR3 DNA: TGTGCCAGCTCACCAGTATCCAATGAGCAGTTCTTC; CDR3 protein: CASSPVSNEQFF
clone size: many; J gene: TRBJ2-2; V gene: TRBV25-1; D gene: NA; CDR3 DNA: TGTGCCAGCAGTCCACGGAACACCGGGGAGCTGTTTTTT; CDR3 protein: CASSPRNTGELFF
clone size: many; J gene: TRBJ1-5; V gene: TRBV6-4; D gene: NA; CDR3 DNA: TGTGCCAGCAGTGCGGACGGCAATCAGCCCCAGCATTTT; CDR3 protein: CASSADGNQPQHF
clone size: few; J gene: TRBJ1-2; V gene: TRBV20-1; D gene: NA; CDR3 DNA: TGCAGTGCTAGAGATCCTGACAGCCCCTATGGCTACACCTTC; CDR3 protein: CSARDPDSPYGYTF
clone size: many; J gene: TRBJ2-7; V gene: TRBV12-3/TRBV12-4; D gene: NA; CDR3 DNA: TGTGCCAGCAGCCCCAGGGCCCACAGCTCCTACGAGCAGTACTTC; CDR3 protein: CASSPRAHSSYEQYF
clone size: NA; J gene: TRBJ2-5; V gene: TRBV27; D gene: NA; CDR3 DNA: TGTGCCAGCAGTTTAGGTTGGGGGCATGAGACCCAGTACTTC; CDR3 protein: CASSLGWGHETQYF
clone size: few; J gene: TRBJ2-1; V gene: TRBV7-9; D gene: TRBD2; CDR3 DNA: TGTGCCAGCAGCCCCCCCACTAGCGGGAGGTCGGGCAATGAGCAGTTCTTC; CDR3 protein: CASSPPTSGRSGNEQFF
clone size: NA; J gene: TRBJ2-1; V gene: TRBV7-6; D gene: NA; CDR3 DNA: TGTGCCAGCAGCCATGGATCGCCTAGCTCCTACAATGAGCAGTTCTTC; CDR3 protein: CASSHGSPSSYNEQFF
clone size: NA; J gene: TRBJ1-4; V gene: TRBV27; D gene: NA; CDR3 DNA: TGTGCCAGCAGTTTGTTCAAGAGTAATGAAAAACTGTTTTTT; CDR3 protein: CASSLFKSNEKLFF